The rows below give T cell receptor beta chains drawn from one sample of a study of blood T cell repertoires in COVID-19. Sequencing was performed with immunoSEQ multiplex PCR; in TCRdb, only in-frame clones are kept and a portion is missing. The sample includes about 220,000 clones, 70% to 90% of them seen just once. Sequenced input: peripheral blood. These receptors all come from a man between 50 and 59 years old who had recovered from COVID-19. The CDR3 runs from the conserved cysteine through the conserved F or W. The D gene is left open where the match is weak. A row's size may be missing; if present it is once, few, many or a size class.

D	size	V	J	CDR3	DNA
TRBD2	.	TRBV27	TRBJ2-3	CASSPSGSFADTQYF	TGTGCCAGCAGTCCGAGCGGGAGCTTCGCAGATACGCAGTATTTT
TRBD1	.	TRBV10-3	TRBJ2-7	CAISDPGQATYEQYF	TGTGCCATCAGTGATCCCGGACAGGCTACCTACGAGCAGTACTTC
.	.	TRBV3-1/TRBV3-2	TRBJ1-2	CASSHQAGANYGYTF	TGTGCCAGCAGCCACCAGGCAGGGGCTAACTATGGCTACACCTTC
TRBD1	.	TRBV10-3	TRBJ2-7	CAISQIGDRGYEQYF	TGTGCCATCAGCCAGATTGGGGACAGGGGCTACGAGCAGTACTTC
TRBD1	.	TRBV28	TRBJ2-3	CASSFGQGWDTQYF	TGTGCCAGCAGTTTCGGACAGGGGTGGGATACGCAGTATTTT
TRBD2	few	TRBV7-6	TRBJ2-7	CASSLSHGRAGDEQYF	TGTGCCAGCAGCTTATCCCACGGGCGAGCGGGAGACGAGCAGTACTTC
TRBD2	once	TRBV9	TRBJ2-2	CARGLAGDHGGELFF	TGTGCCAGGGGACTAGCGGGAGATCATGGCGGGGAGCTGTTTTTT
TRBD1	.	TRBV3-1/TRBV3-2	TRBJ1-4	CASSPRTGVEKLFF	TGTGCCAGCAGCCCTCGGACAGGGGTTGAAAAACTGTTTTTT
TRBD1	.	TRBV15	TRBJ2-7	CATSRVGTGGRREQYF	TGTGCCACCAGCAGAGTAGGGACAGGGGGCAGGCGGGAGCAGTACTTC
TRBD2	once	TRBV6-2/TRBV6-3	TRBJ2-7	CASSWGLAGGEQYF	TGTGCCAGCAGTTGGGGGCTAGCGGGAGGCGAGCAGTACTTC
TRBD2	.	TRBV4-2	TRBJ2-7	CASSPSGRRAYEQYF	TGTGCCAGCAGCCCCAGCGGGAGAAGGGCCTACGAGCAGTACTTC
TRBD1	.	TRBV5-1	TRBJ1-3	CASSLQGLSGNTIYF	TGCGCCAGCAGCTTACAGGGGCTGAGCGGAAACACCATATATTTT
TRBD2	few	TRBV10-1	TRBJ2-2	CASSSGTIFAGELFF	TGCGCCAGCAGTAGCGGGACTATTTTTGCCGGGGAGCTGTTTTTT
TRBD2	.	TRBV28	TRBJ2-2	CASSFPGLADLRAGELFF	TGTGCCAGCAGTTTCCCGGGACTAGCGGACCTGAGGGCCGGGGAGCTGTTTTTT
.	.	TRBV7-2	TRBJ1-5	CASSRTTDSNQPQHF	TGTGCCAGCAGCCGGACAACTGATAGCAATCAGCCCCAGCATTTT
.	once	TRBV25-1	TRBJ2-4	CASSERSSGKNIQYF	TGTGCCAGCAGTGAACGTAGTAGCGGCAAAAACATTCAGTACTTC
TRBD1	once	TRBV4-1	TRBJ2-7	CASSQGLQGASYEQYF	TGCGCCAGCAGCCAAGGCCTACAGGGGGCCTCCTACGAGCAGTACTTC
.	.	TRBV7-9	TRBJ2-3	CASSLAAATSTDTQYF	TGTGCCAGCAGCTTAGCGGCGGCGACTAGCACAGATACGCAGTATTTT
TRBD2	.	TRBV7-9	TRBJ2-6	CASSPPREAGANVLTF	TGTGCCAGCAGCCCCCCCCGGGAGGCTGGGGCCAACGTCCTGACTTTC
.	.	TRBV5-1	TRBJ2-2	CASSLAAGVGELFF	TGCGCCAGCAGCTTGGCCGCGGGTGTCGGGGAGCTGTTTTTT
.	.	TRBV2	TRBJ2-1	CASSEGASAHNEQFF	TGTGCCAGCAGTGAAGGGGCTAGCGCGCACAATGAGCAGTTCTTC
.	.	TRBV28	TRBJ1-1	CASRVTPGRATEAFF	TGTGCCAGCAGGGTGACTCCGGGAAGGGCCACTGAAGCTTTCTTT
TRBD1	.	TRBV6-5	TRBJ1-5	CASTTGGVQPQHF	TGTGCCAGCACGACAGGGGGGGTTCAGCCCCAGCATTTT
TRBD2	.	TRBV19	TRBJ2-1	CASSPVGTSGRFEQFF	TGTGCCAGTAGTCCTGTGGGGACTAGCGGGAGATTTGAGCAGTTCTTC
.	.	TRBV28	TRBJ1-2	CASSFTDRPSYGYTF	TGTGCCAGCAGTTTTACCGACAGGCCCTCGTATGGCTACACCTTC
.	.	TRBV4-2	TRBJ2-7	CASSQVGSGSSYEQYF	TGTGCCAGCAGCCAAGTGGGTTCAGGCAGCTCCTACGAGCAGTACTTC
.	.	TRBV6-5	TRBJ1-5	CASSYSRIQPQHF	TGTGCCAGCAGTTACTCGCGGATTCAGCCCCAGCATTTT
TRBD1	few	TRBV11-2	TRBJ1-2	CASSLVRGDYGYTF	TGTGCCAGCAGCTTAGTCAGGGGGGACTATGGCTACACCTTC